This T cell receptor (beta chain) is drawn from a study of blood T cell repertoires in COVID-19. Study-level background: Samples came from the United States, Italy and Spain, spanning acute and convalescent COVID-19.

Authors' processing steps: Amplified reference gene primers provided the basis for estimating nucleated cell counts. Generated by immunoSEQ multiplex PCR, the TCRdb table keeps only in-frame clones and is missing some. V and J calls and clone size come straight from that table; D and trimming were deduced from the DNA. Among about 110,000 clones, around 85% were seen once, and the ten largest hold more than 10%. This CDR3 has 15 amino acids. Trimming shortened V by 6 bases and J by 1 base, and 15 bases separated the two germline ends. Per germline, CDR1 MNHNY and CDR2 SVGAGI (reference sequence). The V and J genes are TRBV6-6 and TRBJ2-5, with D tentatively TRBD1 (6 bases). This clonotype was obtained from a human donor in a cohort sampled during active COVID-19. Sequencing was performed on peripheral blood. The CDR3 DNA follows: TGTGCCAGCAGCCCTACAGGGAGCCCCCAAGAGACCCAGTACTTC. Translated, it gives CASSPTGSPQETQYF.